This passage covers 13 T cell receptor beta chains from one sample sequenced in a study of CD8 T cells in ankylosing spondylitis. Study outcomes and limitations: Blood from ankylosing spondylitis patients appeared to carry a characteristic eight-variant TCR beta motif.

Which antigens these TCRs recognize remains unknown. TCRdb called the 5' RACE reads again in MiXCR, with one record for every CDR3 protein. This sample has fewer than 550,000 distinct CDR3 sequences, with roughly 5.3% found just once. Sequencing was done on a sample of blood, either unsorted or a sorted T cell fraction (not recorded which). The origin of the receptors is a male donor with ankylosing spondylitis.

This clonotype was observed at least ten times. Here the CDR3 reads CASSQVGGLGEQYF. DNA of the CDR3: TGTGCCAGCAGCCAAGTAGGTGGGCTAGGCGAGCAGTACTTC. J is TRBJ2-7 and V is TRBV14; no reliable D call. Trimming stripped 1 base from V and 6 bases from J, with 13 bases between. The CDR3 sequence is 14 residues long. Per the germline V gene, CDR1 is SGHDN and CDR2 is FVKESK.

This clonotype showed up just a few times. V usage is TRBV5-1 and J usage is TRBJ2-5, with D perhaps matching TRBD1 or TRBD2 (5 bases each). The germline V gene encodes CDR1 SGHRS and CDR2 YFSETQ. With 2 bases removed from V and 5 bases from J, the gap between germline ends came to 16 bases. This CDR3 spans 15 amino acids. CDR3 nucleotides: TGCGCCAGCAGCTTCGACGGGACGGGTGGGGAGACCCAGTACTTC. Protein product: CASSFDGTGGETQYF.

This clonotype has ten or more counts. This chain connects TRBV10-3 to TRBJ2-1, with 10 nucleotides matching TRBD2. The CDR3 totals 17 residues. Trimming cost V 2 bases and J 7 bases; bases outside gene matches: 11. Germline lookup yields CDR1 ENHRY and CDR2 SYGVKD. CDR3 sequence reads: CAISEVNSWTSGNEQFF. The CDR3 nucleotides are TGTGCCATCAGTGAGGTTAATTCCTGGACTAGCGGAAATGAGCAGTTCTTC.

This clonotype was recorded many times. The DNA of the CDR3 is TGTGCCAGCACCCTAATGGGTGGAAACACCATATATTTT. Translated, it gives CASTLMGGNTIYF. The chain has TRBV7-2 and TRBJ1-3; D uncertain. This CDR3 spans 13 amino acids. V lost 7 bases and J 3 bases, leaving 10 bases between the germline ends. Germline V gene lookup returns CDR1 SGHTA and CDR2 FQGNSA.

This clonotype has a count of ten or more. The chain links TRBV11-1 to TRBJ2-1, with 13 bases aligning to TRBD2. V trimming: 2 bases; J trimming: 0 bases; junction bases outside the gene matches: 10. Per the germline V gene, CDR1 is SGHAT and CDR2 is FQDESV (reference sequence). This CDR3 region has 20 residues. The CDR3 reads CASSLSYPGLAGSSYNEQFF. CDR3 bases: TGTGCCAGCAGCTTATCCTACCCGGGACTAGCGGGGAGCTCCTACAATGAGCAGTTCTTC.

For this clonotype: With a much larger clone just one base away, this may be a read error. The CDR3 sequence is CSARGDGEQFF. The CDR3 nucleotides read TGCAGTGCTCGGGGGGACGGGGAGCAGTTCTTC. V gene TRBV20-1 combines with J gene TRBJ2-1; 7 nucleotides align to TRBD2. Germline CDR1 reads DFQATT; CDR2 reads SNEGSKA (reference sequence). CDR3 length: 11 residues. The ends lost 5 bases at V and 10 bases at J; junction bases unmatched: 5.

At least ten counts were recorded for this clonotype. J is TRBJ1-1 and V is TRBV5-1; TRBD1 aligns across 8 bases. This CDR3 has 15 amino acids. The ends lost 3 bases at V and 2 bases at J; junction bases unmatched: 6. CDR1 and CDR2 from the germline V gene are SGHRS and YFSETQ. CDR3 region: CASSWGDRLNTEAFF. In DNA, the CDR3 is TGCGCCAGCAGCTGGGGGGACAGGTTAAACACTGAAGCTTTCTTT.

This clonotype was counted ten times or more. J is TRBJ1-1 and V is TRBV7-9; D is undetermined. This CDR3 is 16 amino acids long. V lost 5 bases and J 3 bases, leaving 19 bases between the germline ends. CDR1 SEHNR and CDR2 FQNEAQ come from the germline V gene (reference sequence). The CDR3 loop is CASSRAAAGSHTEAFF. CDR3 DNA sequence: TGTGCCAGCAGCCGGGCAGCGGCGGGGAGCCACACTGAAGCTTTCTTT.

This clonotype has more than one count but fewer than ten. The chain is built from TRBV11-3 and TRBJ2-1, with TRBD1 identical over 10 bases. Germline V gene lookup returns CDR1 SGHNT and CDR2 YENEEA. The V and J ends lost 3 bases and 4 bases, in that order; junction bases with no gene match: 9. CDR3 size: 17 residues. CDR3 in amino acids: CASSLSPGQGMYNEQFF. The CDR3, as DNA: TGTGCCAGCAGCTTGTCCCCGGGACAGGGGATGTACAATGAGCAGTTCTTC.

This clonotype has ten or more counts. The chain carries TRBV7-2 and TRBJ2-1, with TRBD2 identical over 10 bases. Germline V lookup: CDR1 SGHTA, CDR2 FQGNSA. V shed 4 bases and J 0 bases; nucleotides not matched to a gene: 3. The CDR3 is 16 residues long. This chain's CDR3 is CASSSGLAASYNEQFF. The CDR3 region has the DNA TGTGCCAGCAGCTCAGGACTAGCGGCCTCCTACAATGAGCAGTTCTTC.

This clonotype has a handful of counts. CDR3: CSARFRLAGAVGQFF. DNA for the CDR3: TGCAGTGCTAGGTTTCGGCTAGCGGGAGCGGTTGGGCAGTTCTTC. V gene TRBV20-1 combines with J gene TRBJ2-1, with TRBD2 matching 10 bases. CDR1 is DFQATT, CDR2 SNEGSKA, per germline (reference sequence). V shed 3 bases and J 12 bases; nucleotides not matched to a gene: 14. CDR3 length equals 15 residues.

This clonotype was recorded many times. The chain recombines TRBV13 with TRBJ1-2; D is possibly TRBD1 (6 bases). In germline, CDR1 is PRHDT, CDR2 FYEKMQ (reference sequence). Trimming stripped 10 bases from V and 7 bases from J, with 22 bases between. This CDR3 has 14 residues. The CDR3 region is CAIDPRTVGGGYTF. The CDR3 bases are TGTGCCATCGATCCCAGGACAGTCGGAGGTGGCTACACCTTC.

This clonotype was detected many times. The chain has TRBV12-5 and TRBJ1-2; unclear D gene. There are 12 residues in the CDR3. From germline, CDR1 is LGHNT and CDR2 FRNRAP. The V end lost 3 bases, the J end lost 7 bases, and 9 bases lay between the germline ends. The CDR3 nucleotides are TGTGCTAGTGGTTTTGACCTAATTGGCTACACCTTC. This codes for CASGFDLIGYTF.